This T cell receptor (beta chain) was documented in a study of T-cell reconstitution after alpha-beta-depleted transplantation in children. Study-level points and caveats: At around two months after transplant, the alpha-beta T cells were reportedly derived from several hundred expanded clones that came from non-depleted graft cells. Newly made T cells mostly supplied T-cell counts and diversity one year after transplant.

This CDR3 comprises 12 residues. V lost 0 bases to trimming and J lost 8 bases, with 8 bases between them. Germline CDR1 and CDR2: SGHRS and YFSETQ. As for this clonotype: The antigen is unknown.

Unique molecular identifiers featured in how the TCRbeta library was prepared. TCRdb re-called the PCR reads with MiXCR, one entry per CDR3 protein. The data contain about a million distinct CDR3 sequences, about 29% of them singletons. The chain combines TRBV5-1 with TRBJ1-2; TRBD1 might be the D (6 bases). The sequence came from a boy under three years old who had a stem cell transplant for SCID, so the T cells may come from the graft donor. Sequenced material: PBMCs, mostly from graft donor cells, taken 360 days after TCRalphabeta/CD19-depleted stem cell transplant. The CDR3 region is CASSLARGGYTF. DNA of the CDR3: TGCGCCAGCAGCTTGGCCAGGGGAGGCTACACCTTC.